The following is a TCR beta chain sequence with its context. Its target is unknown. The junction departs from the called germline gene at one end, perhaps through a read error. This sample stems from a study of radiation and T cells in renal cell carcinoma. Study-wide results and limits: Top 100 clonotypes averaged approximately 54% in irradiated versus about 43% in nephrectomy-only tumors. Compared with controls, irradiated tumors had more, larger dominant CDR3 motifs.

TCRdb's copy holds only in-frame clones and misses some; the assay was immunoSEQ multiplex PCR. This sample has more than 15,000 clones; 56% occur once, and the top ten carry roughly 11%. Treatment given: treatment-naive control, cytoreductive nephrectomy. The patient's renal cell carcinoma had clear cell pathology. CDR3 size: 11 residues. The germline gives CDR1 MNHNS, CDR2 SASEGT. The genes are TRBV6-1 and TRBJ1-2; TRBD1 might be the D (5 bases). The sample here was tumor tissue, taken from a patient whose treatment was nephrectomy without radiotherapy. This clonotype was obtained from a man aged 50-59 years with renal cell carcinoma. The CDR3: CASREGVGYTF. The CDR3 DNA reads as TGTGCCAGCAGAGAAGGGGTTGGCTACACCTTC.